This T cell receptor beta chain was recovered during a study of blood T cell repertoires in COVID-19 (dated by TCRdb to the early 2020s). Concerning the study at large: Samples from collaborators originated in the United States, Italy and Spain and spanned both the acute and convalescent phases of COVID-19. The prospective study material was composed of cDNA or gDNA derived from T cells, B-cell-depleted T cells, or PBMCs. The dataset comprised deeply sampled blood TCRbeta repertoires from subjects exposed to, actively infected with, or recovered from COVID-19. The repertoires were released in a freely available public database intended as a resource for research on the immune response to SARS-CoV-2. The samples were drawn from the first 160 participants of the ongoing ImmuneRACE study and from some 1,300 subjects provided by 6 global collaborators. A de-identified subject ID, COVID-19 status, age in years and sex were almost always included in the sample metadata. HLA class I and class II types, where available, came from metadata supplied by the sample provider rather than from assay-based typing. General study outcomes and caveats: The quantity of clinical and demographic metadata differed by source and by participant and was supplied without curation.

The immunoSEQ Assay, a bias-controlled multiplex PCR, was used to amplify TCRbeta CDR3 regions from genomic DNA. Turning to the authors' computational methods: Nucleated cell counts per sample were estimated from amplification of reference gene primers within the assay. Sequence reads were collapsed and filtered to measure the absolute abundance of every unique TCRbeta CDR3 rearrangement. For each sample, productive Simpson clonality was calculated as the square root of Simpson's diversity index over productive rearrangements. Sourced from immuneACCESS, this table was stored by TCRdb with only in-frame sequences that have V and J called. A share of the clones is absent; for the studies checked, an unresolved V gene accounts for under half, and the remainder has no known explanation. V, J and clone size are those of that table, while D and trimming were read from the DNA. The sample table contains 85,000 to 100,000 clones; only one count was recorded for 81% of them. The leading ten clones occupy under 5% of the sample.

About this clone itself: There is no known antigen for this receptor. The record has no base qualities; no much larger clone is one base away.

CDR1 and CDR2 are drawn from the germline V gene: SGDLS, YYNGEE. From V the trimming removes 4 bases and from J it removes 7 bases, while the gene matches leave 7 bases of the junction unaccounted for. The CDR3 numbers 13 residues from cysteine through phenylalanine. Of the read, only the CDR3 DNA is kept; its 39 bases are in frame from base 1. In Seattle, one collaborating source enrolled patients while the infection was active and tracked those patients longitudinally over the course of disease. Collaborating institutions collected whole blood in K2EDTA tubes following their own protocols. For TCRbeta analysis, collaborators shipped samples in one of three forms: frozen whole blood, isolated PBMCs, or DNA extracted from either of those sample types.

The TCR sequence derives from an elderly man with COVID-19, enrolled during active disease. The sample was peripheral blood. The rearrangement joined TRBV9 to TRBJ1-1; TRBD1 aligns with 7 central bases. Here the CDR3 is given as CASSPGTVGEAFF. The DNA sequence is TGTGCCAGCAGCCCAGGGACAGTCGGTGAAGCTTTCTTT.